This T cell receptor (beta chain) was recovered during a study of response to subunit inactivated influenza vaccine. This clonotype has a single count. CDR3 size: 15 residues. V trimming: 0 bases; J trimming: 6 bases; junction bases outside the gene matches: 2. TCRdb reprocessed the RT-PCR reads with MiXCR, giving one entry per CDR3 protein. The data contain about 570,000 distinct CDR3 sequences, approximately 10% of them singletons. The data were also submitted as part of a second study, on T cells expressing NK-cell markers. Turning to that study: Generation of TCR beta cDNA was performed by 5'RACE template switching incorporating UMIs. There were seven HCMV-seropositive donors and one seronegative donor among the eight sequenced.

The clonotype was recovered from a man aged 45-60 years who received an inactivated influenza vaccine. The starting material was PBMCs from blood, obtained on the day of vaccination. The chain employs TRBV12-3 or TRBV12-4 and TRBJ2-2; 9 positions match TRBD2. CDR3 nucleotide sequence: TGTGCCAGCAGTTTAGCTAGCGGGAGTTCCGGGGAGCTGTTTTTT. The encoded protein is CASSLASGSSGELFF.